This T cell receptor beta chain emerged from a study of T cell responses to AZD1222 COVID-19 vaccine. Study observations and caveats: Donors, mostly white British, included more females; clonal diversity was possibly underestimated. The study found vaccine-associated CD4 TCRs spanning spike, dominant at 160-218 and 743-854.

This CDR3 comprises 16 residues. Germline CDR1 MNHEY, CDR2 SVGAGI. V lost 4 bases and J lost 2; bases outside the gene matches: 7. Pooled samples include second doses given at about 4 or 12 weeks. Repertoires were generated with immunoSEQ multiplex PCR, while TCRdb's copy carries only in-frame clones and drops some. The table includes 150,000 or so clones, around 92% detected once. With regard to this clone: Its cognate antigen is unknown.

This clonotype was obtained from an adult who received the AZD1222 COVID-19 vaccine. The gene calls are TRBV6-5 and TRBJ2-7; 11 nucleotides line up with TRBD2. The sequenced sample was peripheral blood, obtained 28 days after the second AZD1222 dose. CDR3 sequence (DNA): TGTGCCAGCAGTTCCTCTAGCGGGGGGCCCACCTACGAGCAGTACTTC. This sequence encodes CASSSSSGGPTYEQYF.